This T cell receptor beta chain was observed in a study of cytomegalovirus exposure and HLA in healthy donors. Primers included in the PCR were 60 Vbeta and 13 Jbeta primers. Clones were sequenced by immunoSEQ multiplex PCR, and TCRdb holds only the in-frame ones, with some missing. Of over 150,000 clones in the sample, approximately 81% were seen once. After removal of 3 bases from V and 5 bases from J, the junction contained 11 bases not matched to a gene. This CDR3 region has 16 residues. Germline V gene lookup returns CDR1 SGHDT and CDR2 YYEEEE. The material sequenced was PBMCs. The chain carries TRBV5-6 and TRBJ1-5; 7 positions match TRBD1. The TCR originated in a man younger than 30 in good health and CMV-seronegative. CDR3 coding DNA: TGTGCCAGCAGCTACCGGGACAGAGAAGTTGATCAGCCCCAGCATTTT. Translation: CASSYRDREVDQPQHF.